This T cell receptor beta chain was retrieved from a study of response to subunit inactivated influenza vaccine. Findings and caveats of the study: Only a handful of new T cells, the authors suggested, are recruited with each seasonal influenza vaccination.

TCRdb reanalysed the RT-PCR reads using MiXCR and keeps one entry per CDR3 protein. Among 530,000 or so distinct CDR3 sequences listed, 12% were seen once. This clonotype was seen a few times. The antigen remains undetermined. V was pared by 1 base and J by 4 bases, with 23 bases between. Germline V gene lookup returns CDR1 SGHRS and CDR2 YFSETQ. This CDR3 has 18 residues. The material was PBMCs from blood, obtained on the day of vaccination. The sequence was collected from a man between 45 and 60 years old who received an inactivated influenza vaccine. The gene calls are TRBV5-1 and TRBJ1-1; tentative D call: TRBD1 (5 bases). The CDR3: CASSLWGGRPLSGTEAFF. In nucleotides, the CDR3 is TGCGCCAGCAGCTTGTGGGGGGGACGGCCCCTAAGCGGCACTGAAGCTTTCTTT.